The 12 T cell receptor beta chains reported below all come from one sample, sequenced in a study of T cell repertoires in cytomegalovirus infection. One entry per CDR3 protein, called by TCRdb with MiXCR from the reads. The data show approximately 1,000,000 distinct CDR3 sequences, roughly 30% seen once. Their recognized antigens are unknown. Sample: cultured CD8+ T cells from PBMCs, taken from culture after CMV antigen stimulation. Receptors originate from a human donor in good health (CMV status not recorded). Some clones in this sample may be carry-over from other donors' samples.

This clonotype came up a few times. This sequence joins TRBV5-6 and TRBJ2-1, with TRBD2 identical over 9 bases. CDR1 and CDR2 (germline): SGHDT, YYEEEE. The CDR3 spans 16 residues. V was pared by 0 bases and J by 8 bases, with 9 bases of the junction left unmatched. The CDR3 sequence is CASSLDGFSGGYEQFF. CDR3 in DNA: TGTGCCAGCAGCTTGGATGGTTTTAGCGGGGGCTATGAGCAGTTCTTC.

As concerns this clonotype: The junction departs from germline at one end; a sequencing error may be responsible. The CDR3 protein is CVSSQDLETGIYEQYF. As DNA, the CDR3 is TGTGTCAGCAGCCAAGATTTGGAGACAGGGATCTACGAGCAGTACTTC. The J gene is TRBJ2-7, the V gene TRBV14; TRBD1 matches at 7 bases. In germline, CDR1 is SGHDN, CDR2 FVKESK. The CDR3 contains 16 residues. Filled out from reference TRBV14 and TRBJ2-7, the complete variable domain reads EAGVTQFPSHSVIEKGQTVTLRCDPISGHDNLYWYRRVMGKEIKFLLHFVKESKQDESGMPNNRFLAERTGGTYSTLKVQPAELEDSGVYFCVSSQDLETGIYEQYFGPGTRLTVT.

The rearrangement links TRBV2 to TRBJ1-3, with D unclear. CDR1 is SNHLY and CDR2 is FYNNEI in the germline V gene. There are 14 residues in the CDR3. Trimming shortened V by 3 bases and J by 3 bases, and 9 bases separated the two germline ends. The CDR3, as DNA: TGTGCCAGCAGTGAGCCGGCAGTTGGAAACACCATATATTTT. Amino acids: CASSEPAVGNTIYF.

The chain is built from TRBV15 and TRBJ2-1, with a tentative D call TRBD2 (5 bases). CDR1 is LNHNV and CDR2 is YYDKDF in the germline V gene (reference sequence). This CDR3 is 13 amino acids long. V lost 1 base to trimming and J lost 8 bases, with 9 bases between them. CDR3 bases: TGTGCCACCAGCAGAGTGAAGGGAGATGAGCAGTTCTTC. Protein product: CATSRVKGDEQFF.

This clonotype was seen more than once but under ten times. The chain couples TRBV6-1 to TRBJ2-3; 10 bases are a match to TRBD2. V gave up 8 bases and J gave up 0 bases; unmatched junction bases: 11. Looked up from germline, CDR1 is MNHNS and CDR2 is SASEGT. This CDR3 spans 17 amino acids. CDR3 amino acids: CASPFGLAALSTDTQYF. In DNA form, the CDR3 reads TGTGCCAGCCCCTTCGGACTAGCGGCTCTCAGCACAGATACGCAGTATTTT.

This clonotype was observed a handful of times. V and J are TRBV9 and TRBJ2-3, with D unclear. CDR1 is SGDLS and CDR2 is YYNGEE in the germline V gene. The CDR3 contains 13 residues. Deletions cut 0 bases from V and 0 bases from J, with 2 bases between. The CDR3 DNA reads as TGTGCCAGCAGCGTAGCTAGCACAGATACGCAGTATTTT. It translates to CASSVASTDTQYF.

The chain couples TRBV18 to TRBJ2-7; 7 bases match TRBD1. Germline loops: CDR1 KGHSH, CDR2 LQKENI. The CDR3 is 14 amino acids. J gave up 2 bases and V 5 bases, and 6 bases lay outside the gene matches. The CDR3 nucleotides are TGTGCCAGCTCAAATTCTGACAGGGCCTACGAGCAGTACGTC. It translates to CASSNSDRAYEQYV.

The V call is TRBV10-3, the J call TRBJ2-2; 10 bases agree with TRBD2. Trimming at V came to 0 bases and at J to 5 bases, leaving 9 bases not matched to a gene. The CDR3 extends over 18 amino acids. Germline values: CDR1 ENHRY, CDR2 SYGVKD. The CDR3 protein is CAISESKAGGPETGELFF. CDR3 nucleotides: TGTGCCATCAGTGAGTCGAAAGCGGGGGGGCCTGAAACCGGGGAGCTGTTTTTT.

This clonotype was found a few times. The V call is TRBV9, the J call TRBJ1-6, with D uncertain. The CDR3 covers 17 residues. V gave up 0 bases and J gave up 0 bases, with 10 bases separating them. The germline gives CDR1 SGDLS, CDR2 YYNGEE. This CDR3 reads CASSVEGKSSYNSPLHF. The CDR3 bases are TGTGCCAGCAGCGTAGAAGGGAAGAGCTCCTATAATTCACCCCTCCACTTT.

This chain links TRBV19 with TRBJ1-1; D gene unclear. Germline CDR1 is LNHDA and CDR2 is SQIVND (reference sequence). Trimming took 9 bases from V and 5 from J, leaving 16 bases between them. This CDR3 region has 13 residues. DNA of the CDR3: TGTGCCAGCCACAACAGCGGTTGGACTGAAGCTTTCTTT. Translating gives CASHNSGWTEAFF.

The CDR3 spells CASRDSVGSVRDTQYF. For the CDR3, the DNA is TGTGCCAGCAGAGATAGCGTCGGGTCAGTGAGAGATACGCAGTATTTT. This chain links TRBV6-1 with TRBJ2-3; possible D gene TRBD2, 5 bases. This CDR3 is 16 amino acids long. V gave up 6 bases and J gave up 5 bases, with 21 bases separating them. Germline V gene data show CDR1 as MNHNS and CDR2 as SASEGT.

This clonotype was observed many times. The chain carries TRBV7-9 and TRBJ2-6; D unclear. This CDR3 is 14 amino acids long. V was trimmed by 3 bases and J by 0 bases, leaving 3 bases between them. The germline V gene has CDR1 SEHNR and CDR2 FQNEAQ (reference sequence). The CDR3 is CASSFPSGANVLTF. CDR3 nucleotide sequence: TGTGCCAGCAGCTTTCCCTCTGGGGCCAACGTCCTGACTTTC.